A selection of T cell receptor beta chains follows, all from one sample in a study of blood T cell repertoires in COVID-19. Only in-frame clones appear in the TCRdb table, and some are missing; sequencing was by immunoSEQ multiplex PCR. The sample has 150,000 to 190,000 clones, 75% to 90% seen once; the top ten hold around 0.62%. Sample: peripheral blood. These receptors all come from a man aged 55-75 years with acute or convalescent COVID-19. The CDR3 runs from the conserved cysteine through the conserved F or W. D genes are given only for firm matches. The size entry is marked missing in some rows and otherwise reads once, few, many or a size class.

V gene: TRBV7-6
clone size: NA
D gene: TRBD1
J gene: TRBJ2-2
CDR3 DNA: TGTGCCAGCACCCGGGACAGGGACACCGGGGAGCTGTTTTTT
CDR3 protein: CASTRDRDTGELFF

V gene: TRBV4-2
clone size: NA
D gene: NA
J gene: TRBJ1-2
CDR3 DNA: TGTGCCAGCAGACCTACAGGGATCATAACCTATGGCTACACCTTC
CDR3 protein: CASRPTGIITYGYTF

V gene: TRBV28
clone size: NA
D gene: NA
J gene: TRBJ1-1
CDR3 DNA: TGTGCCAGCAGTTCCCGGGGGGGCTGGAGAAACACTGAAGCTTTCTTT
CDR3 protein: CASSSRGGWRNTEAFF

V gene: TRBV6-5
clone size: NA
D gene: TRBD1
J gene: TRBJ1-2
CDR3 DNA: TGTGCCAGCAGTTACCTTAATCGACAGGGGGGCTATGGCTACACCTTC
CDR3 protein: CASSYLNRQGGYGYTF

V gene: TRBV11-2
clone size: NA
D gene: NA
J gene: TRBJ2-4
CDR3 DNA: TGTGCCAGCACCACCCCAAAACCAGGAACCAAAAACATTCAGTACTTC
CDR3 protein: CASTTPKPGTKNIQYF

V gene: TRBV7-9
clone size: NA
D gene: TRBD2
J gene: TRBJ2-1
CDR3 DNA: TGTGCCAGCAGCCCGTTAGCGGGAGTCCACTCCTACAATGAGCAGTTCTTC
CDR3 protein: CASSPLAGVHSYNEQFF

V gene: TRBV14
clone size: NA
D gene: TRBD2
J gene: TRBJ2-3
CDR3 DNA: TGTGCCAGCAGCCATTGGACTAGCGACCCTACTCGTATTACGCAGTATTTT
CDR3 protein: CASSHWTSDPTRITQYF

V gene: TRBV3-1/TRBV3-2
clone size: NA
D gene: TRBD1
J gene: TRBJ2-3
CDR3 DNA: TGTGCCAGCAGCCACAGGACAGGGGATGATACGCAGTATTTT
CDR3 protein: CASSHRTGDDTQYF

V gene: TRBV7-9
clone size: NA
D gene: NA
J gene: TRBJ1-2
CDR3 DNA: TGTGCCAGCAGCTCAGGGGACTATGGCTACACCTTC
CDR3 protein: CASSSGDYGYTF

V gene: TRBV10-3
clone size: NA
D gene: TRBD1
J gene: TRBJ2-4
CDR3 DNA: TGTGCCATCAGTGAAGGGGGACAGCGAATAGCCAAAAACATTCAGTACTTC
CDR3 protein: CAISEGGQRIAKNIQYF

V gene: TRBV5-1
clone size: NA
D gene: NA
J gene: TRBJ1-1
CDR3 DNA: TGCGCCAGCAGCTTGGGTTCGGCGGACACTGAAGCTTTCTTT
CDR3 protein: CASSLGSADTEAFF

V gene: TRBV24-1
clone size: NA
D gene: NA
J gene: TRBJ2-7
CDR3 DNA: TGTGCCACCTCAGGTTCCTCCTACGAGCAGTACTTC
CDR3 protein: CATSGSSYEQYF

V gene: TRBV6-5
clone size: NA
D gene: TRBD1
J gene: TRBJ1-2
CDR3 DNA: TGTGCCTCGGGACAGAACTATGGCTACACCTTC
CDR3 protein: CASGQNYGYTF

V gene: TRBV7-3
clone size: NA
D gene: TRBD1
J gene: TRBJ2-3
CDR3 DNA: TGTGCCAGCAGCCGAGGGACAGGGGCATCTCTGAATACGCAGTATTTT
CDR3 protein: CASSRGTGASLNTQYF

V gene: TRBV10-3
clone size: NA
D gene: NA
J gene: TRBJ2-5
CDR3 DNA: TGTGCCATCAGTGAGATTTTCGGGGAGACCCAGTACTTC
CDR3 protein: CAISEIFGETQYF

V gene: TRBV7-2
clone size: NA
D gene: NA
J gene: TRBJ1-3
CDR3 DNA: TGTGCCAGCAGCTTAATCCGGGGTTCTGGAAACACCATATATTTT
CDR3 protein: CASSLIRGSGNTIYF

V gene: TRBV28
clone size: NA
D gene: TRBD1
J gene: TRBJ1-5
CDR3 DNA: TGTGCCAGCAGTTTACGGGACAGGGATATTCAGCCCCAGCATTTT
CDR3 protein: CASSLRDRDIQPQHF

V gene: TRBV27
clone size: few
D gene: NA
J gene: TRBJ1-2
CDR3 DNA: TGTGCCAGCAGGGGGCCGGAAGGCTACACCTTC
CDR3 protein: CASRGPEGYTF

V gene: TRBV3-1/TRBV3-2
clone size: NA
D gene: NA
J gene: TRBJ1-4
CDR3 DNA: TGTGCCAGCAGGTCTGTAAGTGGGAGGGGAGCAACTAATGAAAAACTGTTTTTT
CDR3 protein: CASRSVSGRGATNEKLFF

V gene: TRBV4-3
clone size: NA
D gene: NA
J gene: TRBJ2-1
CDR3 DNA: TGCGCCAGCAGCCAAGAAGGAACTAGCAGAGACAATGAGCAGTTCTTC
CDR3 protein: CASSQEGTSRDNEQFF

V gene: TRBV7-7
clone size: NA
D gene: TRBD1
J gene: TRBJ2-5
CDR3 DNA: TGTGCCAGCAGCCCGACAGGGGCTCAAGAGACCCAGTACTTC
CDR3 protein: CASSPTGAQETQYF

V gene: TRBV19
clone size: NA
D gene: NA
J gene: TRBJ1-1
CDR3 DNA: TGTGCCAGTAGTTACAGGGAACAGAACACTGAAGCTTTCTTT
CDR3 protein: CASSYREQNTEAFF